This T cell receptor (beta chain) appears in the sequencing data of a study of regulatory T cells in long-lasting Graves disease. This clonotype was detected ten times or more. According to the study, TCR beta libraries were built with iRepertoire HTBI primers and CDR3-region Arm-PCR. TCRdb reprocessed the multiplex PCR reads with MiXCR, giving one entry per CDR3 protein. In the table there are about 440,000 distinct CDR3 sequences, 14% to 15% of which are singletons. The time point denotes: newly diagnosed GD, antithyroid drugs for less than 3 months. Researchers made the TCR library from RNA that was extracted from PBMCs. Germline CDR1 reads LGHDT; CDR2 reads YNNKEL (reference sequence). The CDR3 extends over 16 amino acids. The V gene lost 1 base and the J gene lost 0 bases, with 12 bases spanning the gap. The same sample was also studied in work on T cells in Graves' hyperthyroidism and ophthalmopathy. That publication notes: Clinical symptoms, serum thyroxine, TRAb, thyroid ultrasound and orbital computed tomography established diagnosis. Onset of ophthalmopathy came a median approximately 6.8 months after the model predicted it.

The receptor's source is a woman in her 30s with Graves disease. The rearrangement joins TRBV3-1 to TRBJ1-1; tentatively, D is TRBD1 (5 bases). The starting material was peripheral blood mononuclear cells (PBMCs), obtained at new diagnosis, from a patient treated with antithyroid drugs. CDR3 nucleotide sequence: TGTGCCAGCAGCCAAGCAAGGACGGACATGAACACTGAAGCTTTCTTT. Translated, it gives CASSQARTDMNTEAFF. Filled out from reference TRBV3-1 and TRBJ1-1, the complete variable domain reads DTAVSQTPKYLVTQMGNDKSIKCEQNLGHDTMYWYKQDSKKFLKIMFSYNNKELIINETVPNRFSPKSPDKAHLNLHINSLELGDSAVYFCASSQARTDMNTEAFFGQGTRLTVV.